This T cell receptor beta chain derives from a study of blood T cell repertoires in COVID-19 (dated by TCRdb to about 2020). Describing the broader study: The collaborator samples originated in the United States, Italy and Spain and spanned the acute and convalescent phases of COVID-19. The material from the prospective study consisted of cDNA or gDNA derived from T cells, B-cell-depleted T cells, or PBMCs. The repertoires were released in a freely available public database intended as a resource for research on the immune response to SARS-CoV-2. Subjects who had been exposed to COVID-19, were actively infected with it, or had recovered from it provided the deeply sampled blood TCRbeta repertoires that made up the dataset. Where HLA class I and class II types were available, the types were taken from metadata supplied by the sample provider, not from assay-based typing. The sample metadata nearly always contained a de-identified subject ID, COVID-19 status, age in years and sex. The samples were drawn from two sources: the first 160 participants of the ongoing ImmuneRACE study, and 1,200 or so subjects contributed by 6 global collaborators. The full study reports these points: The amount of clinical and demographic metadata varied by source and participant and was provided uncurated.

TCRbeta CDR3 regions were amplified from genomic DNA by means of the immunoSEQ Assay, a bias-controlled multiplex PCR. The authors' pipeline ran thus. Nucleated cell counts per sample were estimated from amplification of reference gene primers within the assay. Sequence reads were collapsed and filtered to measure the absolute abundance of every unique TCRbeta CDR3 rearrangement. Productive Simpson clonality was computed per sample as the square root of Simpson's diversity index over productive rearrangements. In TCRdb, the immuneACCESS table is reduced to in-frame sequences with V and J assigned. These tables do not hold every clone; where another copy was compared, an unresolved V gene accounts for under half, and the others remain unexplained. The V and J calls and clone size are taken from that table; D and trimming were inferred from the DNA. The sample records approximately 390,000 clones, around nine tenths of which are singletons. About 9.4% of the sample lies in the top ten.

Concerning this clone: Its antigen target is currently unknown. The record has no base qualities; no much larger clone is one base away.

V loses 0 bases at its end and J loses 8 bases; junction bases beyond the gene matches: 6. The germline V gene provides CDR1 MNHNS and CDR2 SASEGT. The CDR3 sequence holds 14 residues, the cysteine and phenylalanine included. Of all the DNA, just the CDR3 is kept, 42 bases in frame from base 1. In the prospective study, participants were about 18 to 95 years old, resided in fewer than 25 geographic areas of the United States, and were enrolled through a virtual design. Cohort assignment in the prospective study relied on participant-reported clinical history from a screening survey and a study questionnaire. Recovered participants in ImmuneRACE Cohort 3 were defined by two consecutive negative NP/OP PCR tests, clearance by a healthcare professional, or resolution of symptoms. Each participant in the prospective study had whole blood, serum and a nasopharyngeal or oropharyngeal swab collected by mobile phlebotomists. Participants in the prospective study had the option to provide additional blood draws and questionnaires over a 2-month period. Before DNA extraction, prospective study blood samples were shipped either frozen or at room temperature.

Specimen: PBMCs or T cells enriched from blood (not recorded which). The chain joins TRBV6-1 to TRBJ1-2; TRBD1 matches 7 bases in the middle. The source is a woman in her fifties or sixties who had recovered from COVID-19. The nucleotide sequence reads as follows: TGTGCCAGCAGTGAAGCGGAACAGGGGTCAGGCTACACCTTC. Translated, this gives CASSEAEQGSGYTF.